The 7 T cell receptor beta chains below were found in one sample sequenced in a study of Ad26.COV2.S vaccination and SARS-CoV-2 variants. Assay: immunoSEQ multiplex PCR; the TCRdb copy retains only in-frame clones and omits some. The table shows about 380,000 clones, with roughly four fifths occurring only once. The treatment: some 19 received Ad26.COV2.S at low or high dose, single or two shots; five or six received placebo; per-sample allocation not given. Material that was analyzed had been drawn on day 63 after the first vaccine or placebo injection. This sample comprised peripheral blood, obtained in a trial of Ad26.COV2.S vaccine versus placebo. Receptors were obtained from a person aged 18 to 65 who received the Ad26.COV2.S COVID-19 vaccine or a placebo.

The genes are TRBV6-1 and TRBJ1-5, with 8 bases identical to TRBD1. Germline loops: CDR1 MNHNS, CDR2 SASEGT. Trimming cost V 3 bases and J 2 bases; bases outside gene matches: 18. CDR3 length equals 20 residues. The CDR3 region has the DNA TGTGCCAGCAGTGACCCGATGACAGGGGTCGGTATAACGGGCAATCAGCCCCAGCATTTT. Translated: CASSDPMTGVGITGNQPQHF.

J is TRBJ2-5 and V is TRBV11-2; the match to TRBD2 covers 11 bases. CDR3 size: 18 residues. Looked up from germline, CDR1 is SGHAT and CDR2 is FQNNGV. V lost 0 bases and J lost 2; bases outside the gene matches: 8. The CDR3 is CASSLDVPSGGRQETQYF. The CDR3 DNA sequence: TGTGCCAGCAGCTTAGATGTGCCTAGCGGGGGGCGACAAGAGACCCAGTACTTC.

The chain is built from TRBV4-1 and TRBJ2-7; a possible D gene is TRBD1 (5 bases). CDR1 and CDR2 from the germline V gene are MGHRA and YSYEKL. This CDR3 is 16 amino acids long. V shed 1 base and J shed 1 base, with 14 bases lying between them. Here the CDR3 DNA reads TGCGCCAGCAGCCAAGGGGGCAGGGAATATTCCTACGAGCAGTACTTC. Translation gives CASSQGGREYSYEQYF.

This chain connects TRBV3-1 (or the pseudogene TRBV3-2) to TRBJ2-1; the D gene is possibly TRBD2 (6 bases). Trimming stripped 0 bases from V and 3 bases from J, with 12 bases between. The length of the CDR3 is 16 residues. Germline V lookup: CDR1 LGHDT, CDR2 YNNKEL (reference sequence). The CDR3 sequence: CASSQEGSGLYNEQFF. As DNA, the CDR3 is TGTGCCAGCAGCCAAGAGGGAAGCGGGCTCTACAATGAGCAGTTCTTC.

The rearrangement links TRBV5-4 to TRBJ2-1; TRBD2 aligns across 10 bases. This CDR3 has 14 amino acids. The V and J ends lost 0 bases and 8 bases, in that order; junction bases with no gene match: 2. Per the germline V gene, CDR1 is SGHNT and CDR2 is YYREEE (reference sequence). The DNA of the CDR3 is TGTGCCAGCAGCTTGGAAGGGACTAGCGATGAGCAGTTCTTC. Amino acids: CASSLEGTSDEQFF.

The V call is TRBV19, the J call TRBJ2-1; TRBD1 aligns across 10 bases. Germline lookup yields CDR1 LNHDA and CDR2 SQIVND (reference sequence). V dropped 4 bases and J dropped 4; count of bases not matched to a gene: 13. This CDR3 has 18 residues. In nucleotides, the CDR3 is TGTGCCAGTAGTAACCGGGACAGGGGCCCCCTTTTTTACAATGAGCAGTTCTTC. It specifies CASSNRDRGPLFYNEQFF.

This chain joins TRBV7-9 and TRBJ2-3; D remains unclear. CDR1 is SEHNR and CDR2 is FQNEAQ in the germline V gene (reference sequence). V was pared by 0 bases and J by 6 bases, with 7 bases between. The CDR3 sequence is 13 residues long. CDR3 in amino acids: CASSLAGMDTQYF. DNA of the CDR3: TGTGCCAGCAGCTTAGCCGGCATGGATACGCAGTATTTT.